This T cell receptor beta chain comes out of a study of blood T cell repertoires in COVID-19. About the research overall: Researchers got acute and convalescent COVID-19 samples from the United States, Italy and Spain.

This clone came up a few times. Cohort placement rested on clinical history that participants reported themselves. Resolution of symptoms, clearance, or two negative PCRs was present in recovered Cohort 3 donors. The assay was immunoSEQ multiplex PCR, and TCRdb's table has in-frame clones only and misses some. The sample has 180,000 or so clones, approximately 87% seen once; the top ten hold 4.4%. After removal of 5 bases from V and 8 bases from J, the junction contained 5 bases not matched to a gene. The CDR3 spans 12 residues. From germline, CDR1 is MDHEN and CDR2 SYDVKM. The V gene is TRBV28, the J gene TRBJ1-2, with 7 bases fitting TRBD1. This receptor was obtained from a woman aged 45-59 years who had recovered from COVID-19. Source material: PBMCs or T cells enriched from blood (not recorded which). The DNA for the CDR3 is TGTGCCAGCAGTCCGACAGGGTTGGGCTACACCTTC. Translation: CASSPTGLGYTF.